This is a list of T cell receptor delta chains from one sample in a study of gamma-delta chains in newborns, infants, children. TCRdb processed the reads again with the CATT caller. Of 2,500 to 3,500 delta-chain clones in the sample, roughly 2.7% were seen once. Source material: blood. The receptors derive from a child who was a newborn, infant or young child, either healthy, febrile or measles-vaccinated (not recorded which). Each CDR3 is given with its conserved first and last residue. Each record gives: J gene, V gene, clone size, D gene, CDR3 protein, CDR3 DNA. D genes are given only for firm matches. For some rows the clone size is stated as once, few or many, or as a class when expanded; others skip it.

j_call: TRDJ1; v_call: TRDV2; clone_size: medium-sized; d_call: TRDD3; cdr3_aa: CACDTVGRTGDWPDKLIF; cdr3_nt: TGTGCCTGTGACACCGTCGGCCGTACTGGGGATTGGCCCGATAAACTCATCTTT
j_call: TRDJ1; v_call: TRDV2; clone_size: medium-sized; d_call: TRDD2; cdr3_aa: CACDTVSYHEDGGGDKLIF; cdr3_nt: TGTGCCTGTGACACCGTTTCCTACCACGAGGATGGAGGTGGCGATAAACTCATCTTT
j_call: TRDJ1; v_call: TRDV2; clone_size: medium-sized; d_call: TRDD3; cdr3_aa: CACDSLGDTEPDKLIF; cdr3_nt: TGTGCCTGTGACAGCCTGGGGGATACGGAACCCGATAAACTCATCTTT
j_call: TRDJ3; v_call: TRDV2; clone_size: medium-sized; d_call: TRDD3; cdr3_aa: CACDTSGLLGDSRGSWDTRQMFF; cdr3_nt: TGTGCCTGTGACACATCGGGTTTGCTGGGGGATAGTAGAGGCTCCTGGGACACCCGACAGATGTTTTTC
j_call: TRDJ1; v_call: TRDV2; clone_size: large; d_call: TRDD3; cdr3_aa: CACDPILPRTGGSGLDKLIF; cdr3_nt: TGTGCCTGTGACCCCATCCTTCCCCGTACTGGGGGATCCGGTCTCGATAAACTCATCTTT
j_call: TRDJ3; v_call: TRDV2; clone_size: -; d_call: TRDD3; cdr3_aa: CACDTAPTGGYAATWDTRQMFF; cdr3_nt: TGTGCCTGTGACACCGCCCCCACTGGGGGATACGCCGCGACCTGGGACACCCGACAGATGTTTTTC
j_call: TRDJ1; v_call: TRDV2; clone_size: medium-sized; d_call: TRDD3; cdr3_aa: CACDTVRTGGYGPYTDKLIF; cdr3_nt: TGTGCCTGTGACACCGTCCGTACTGGGGGATACGGCCCGTACACCGATAAACTCATCTTT
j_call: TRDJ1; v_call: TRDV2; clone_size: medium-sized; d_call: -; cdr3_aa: CACDSILRGGPLSTDKLIF; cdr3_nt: TGTGCCTGTGACTCTATCCTACGTGGGGGACCTTTGAGCACCGATAAACTCATCTTT
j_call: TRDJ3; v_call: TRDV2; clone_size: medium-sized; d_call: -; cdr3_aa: CACDTAGVSSWDTRQMFF; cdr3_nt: TGTGCCTGTGACACCGCCGGGGTTAGCTCCTGGGACACCCGACAGATGTTTTTC
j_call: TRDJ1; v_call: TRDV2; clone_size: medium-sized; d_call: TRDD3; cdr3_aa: CACDVLSSPDGIRPGGTDKLIF; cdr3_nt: TGTGCCTGTGACGTCCTTTCAAGTCCTGACGGGATACGGCCCGGGGGGACCGATAAACTCATCTTT
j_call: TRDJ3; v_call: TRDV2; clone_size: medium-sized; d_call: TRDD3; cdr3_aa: CACDTVGDTSRDTRQMFF; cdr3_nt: TGTGCCTGTGACACGGTGGGGGATACTAGCCGGGACACCCGACAGATGTTTTTC
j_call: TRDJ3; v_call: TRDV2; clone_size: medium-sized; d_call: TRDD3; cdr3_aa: CACDTGGYSSWDTRQMFF; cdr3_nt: TGTGCCTGTGACACTGGGGGATATAGCTCCTGGGACACCCGACAGATGTTTTTC
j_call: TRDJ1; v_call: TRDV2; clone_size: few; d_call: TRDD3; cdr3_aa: CACVSLGDTGDKPIF; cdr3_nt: TGTGCCTGTGTCAGTCTGGGGGATACGGGCGATAAACCCATCTTT